This T cell receptor beta chain was documented in a study of blood T cell repertoires in COVID-19. Original handling: Scientists estimated how many nucleated cells there were by amplifying reference gene primers. Here immunoSEQ multiplex PCR was the method, and the copy in TCRdb shows in-frame clones only, minus some. V, J and clone size reflect that table, while D and trimming were determined from the DNA. The table shows about 370,000 clones, with around 87% occurring only once. This study enrolled people aged 18 to 89 from approximately 24 US geographic areas. The CDR3 is 16 residues long. V was cut by 5 bases and J by 0 bases, with 17 bases left in between. The germline CDR1 and CDR2 sequences are SGHAT and FQNNGV.

The TCR was taken from a man aged 18 to 30 who had recovered from COVID-19. The chain links TRBV11-2 to TRBJ2-7; possibly TRBD2 for D (5 bases). Sequencing input: PBMCs or T cells enriched from blood (not recorded which). In DNA, the CDR3 is TGTGCCAGCAGCCCCCTAGCACGGAGCTACTCCTACGAGCAGTACTTC. It encodes CASSPLARSYSYEQYF.